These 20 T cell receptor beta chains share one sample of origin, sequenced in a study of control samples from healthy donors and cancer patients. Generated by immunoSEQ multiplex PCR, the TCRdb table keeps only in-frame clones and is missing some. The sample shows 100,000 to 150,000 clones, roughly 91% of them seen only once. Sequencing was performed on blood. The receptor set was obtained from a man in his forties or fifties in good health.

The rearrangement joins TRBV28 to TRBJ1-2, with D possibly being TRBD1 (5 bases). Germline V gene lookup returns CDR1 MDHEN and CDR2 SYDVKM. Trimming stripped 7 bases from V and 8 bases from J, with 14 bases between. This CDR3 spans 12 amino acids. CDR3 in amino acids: CASTQGVRGYTF. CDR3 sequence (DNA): TGTGCCAGCACCCAGGGTGTTAGGGGCTACACCTTC.

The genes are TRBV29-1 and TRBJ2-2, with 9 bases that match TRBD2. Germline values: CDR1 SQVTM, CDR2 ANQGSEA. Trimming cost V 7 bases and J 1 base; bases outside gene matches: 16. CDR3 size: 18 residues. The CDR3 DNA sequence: TGCAGCGCCCGGAGAATCTCGCGGGGGGGAAGGAACACCGGGGAGCTGTTTTTT. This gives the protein CSARRISRGGRNTGELFF.

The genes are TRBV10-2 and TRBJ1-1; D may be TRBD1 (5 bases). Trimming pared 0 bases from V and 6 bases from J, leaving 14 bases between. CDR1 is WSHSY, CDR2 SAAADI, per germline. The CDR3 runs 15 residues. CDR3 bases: TGCGCCAGCAGTGAGTCTATAGGGGTCCTTGCTGAAGCTTTCTTT. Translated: CASSESIGVLAEAFF.

The CDR3: CASSYRGQIDQPQHF. The CDR3 DNA reads as TGTGCCAGCAGTTACAGGGGACAGATAGATCAGCCCCAGCATTTT. The rearrangement uses TRBV6-2 or TRBV6-3 and TRBJ1-5, with 7 bases matching TRBD1. The CDR3 is 15 amino acids. The V segment lost 2 bases and the J segment 5 bases; nucleotides outside the gene matches: 6. The germline V gene has CDR1 MNHEY and CDR2 SVGEGT.

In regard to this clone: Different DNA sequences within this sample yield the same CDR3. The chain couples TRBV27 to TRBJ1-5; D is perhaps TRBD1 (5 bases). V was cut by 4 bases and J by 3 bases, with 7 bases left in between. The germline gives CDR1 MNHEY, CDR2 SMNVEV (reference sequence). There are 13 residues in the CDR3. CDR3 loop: CASSYRPNQPQHF. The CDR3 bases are TGTGCCAGCAGTTACAGGCCCAATCAGCCCCAGCATTTT.

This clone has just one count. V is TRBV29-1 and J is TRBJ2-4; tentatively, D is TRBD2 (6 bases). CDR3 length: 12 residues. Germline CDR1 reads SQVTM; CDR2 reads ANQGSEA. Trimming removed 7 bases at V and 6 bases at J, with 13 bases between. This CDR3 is CSARDSGNIQYF. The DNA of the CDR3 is TGCAGCGCCCGGGACTCGGGAAACATTCAGTACTTC.

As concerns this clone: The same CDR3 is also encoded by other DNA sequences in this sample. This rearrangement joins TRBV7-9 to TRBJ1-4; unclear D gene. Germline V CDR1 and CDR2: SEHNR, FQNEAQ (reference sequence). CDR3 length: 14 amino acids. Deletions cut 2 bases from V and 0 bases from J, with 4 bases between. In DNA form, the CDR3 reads TGTGCCAGCAGCTTAACGGCAACTAATGAAAAACTGTTTTTT. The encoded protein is CASSLTATNEKLFF.

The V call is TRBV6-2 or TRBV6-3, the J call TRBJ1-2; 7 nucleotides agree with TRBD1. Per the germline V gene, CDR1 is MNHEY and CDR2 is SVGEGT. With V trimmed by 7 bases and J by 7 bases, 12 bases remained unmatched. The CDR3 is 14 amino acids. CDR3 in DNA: TGTGCCAGCACCCCGACAGGGATAGTGGGTGGCTACACCTTC. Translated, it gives CASTPTGIVGGYTF.

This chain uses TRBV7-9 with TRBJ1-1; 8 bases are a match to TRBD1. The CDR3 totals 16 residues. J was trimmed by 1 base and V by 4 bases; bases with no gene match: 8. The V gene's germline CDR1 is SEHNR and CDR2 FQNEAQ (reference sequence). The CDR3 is CASSSTQGTGNTEAFF. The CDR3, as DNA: TGTGCCAGCAGCTCCACCCAAGGGACAGGGAACACTGAAGCTTTCTTT.

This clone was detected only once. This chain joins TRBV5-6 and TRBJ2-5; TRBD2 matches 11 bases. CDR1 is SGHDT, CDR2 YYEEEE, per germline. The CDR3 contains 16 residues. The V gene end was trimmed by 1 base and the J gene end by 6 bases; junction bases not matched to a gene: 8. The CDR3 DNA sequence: TGTGCCAGCAGCTTGAGAGTAGCGGGGGGGCCAAAGACCCAGTACTTC. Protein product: CASSLRVAGGPKTQYF. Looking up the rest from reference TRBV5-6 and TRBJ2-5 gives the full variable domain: DAGVTQSPTHLIKTRGQQVTLRCSPKSGHDTVSWYQQALGQGPQFIFQYYEEEERQRGNFPDRFSGHQFPNYSSELNVNALLLGDSALYLCASSLRVAGGPKTQYFGPGTRLLVL.

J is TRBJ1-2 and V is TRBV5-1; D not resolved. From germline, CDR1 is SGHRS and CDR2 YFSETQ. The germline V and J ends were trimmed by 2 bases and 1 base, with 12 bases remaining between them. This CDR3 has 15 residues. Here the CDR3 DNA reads TGCGCCAGCAGCTTAACAGAGGAGGGTAACTATGGCTACACCTTC. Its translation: CASSLTEEGNYGYTF.

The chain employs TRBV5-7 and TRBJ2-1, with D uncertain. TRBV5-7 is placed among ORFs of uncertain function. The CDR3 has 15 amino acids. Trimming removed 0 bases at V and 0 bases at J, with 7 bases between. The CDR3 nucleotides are TGTGCCAGCAGCTTGGTCGGCAGCTCCTACAATGAGCAGTTCTTC. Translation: CASSLVGSSYNEQFF.

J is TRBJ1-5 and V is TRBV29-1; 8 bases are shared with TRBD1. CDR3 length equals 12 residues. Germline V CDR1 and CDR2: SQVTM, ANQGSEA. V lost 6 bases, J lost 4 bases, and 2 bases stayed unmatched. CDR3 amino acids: CSVRTGNQPQHF. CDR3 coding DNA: TGCAGCGTCAGGACAGGGAATCAGCCCCAGCATTTT.

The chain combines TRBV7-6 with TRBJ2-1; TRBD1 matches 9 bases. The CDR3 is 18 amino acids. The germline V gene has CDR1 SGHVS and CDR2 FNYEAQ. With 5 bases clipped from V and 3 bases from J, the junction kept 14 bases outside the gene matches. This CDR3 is CASSRRPNRDRVYNEQFF. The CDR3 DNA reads TGTGCCAGCAGCCGAAGACCGAACCGGGACAGGGTCTACAATGAGCAGTTCTTC.

The CDR3 nucleotides are TGTGCTAGTGGTTTGGAGCGGGGGGGCAGCCATGAGCAGTTCTTC. Translated, it gives CASGLERGGSHEQFF. The rearrangement uses TRBV12-5 and TRBJ2-1, with 10 bases fitting TRBD2. V gave up 1 base and J gave up 8 bases; unmatched junction bases: 5. Looked up from germline, CDR1 is LGHNT and CDR2 is FRNRAP. The CDR3 extends over 15 amino acids. The full variable domain, completed using reference TRBV12-5 and TRBJ2-1, is DARVTQTPRHKVTEMGQEVTMRCQPILGHNTVFWYRQTMMQGLELLAYFRNRAPLDDSGMPKDRFSAEMPDATLATLKIQPSEPRDSAVYFCASGLERGGSHEQFFGPGTRLTVL.

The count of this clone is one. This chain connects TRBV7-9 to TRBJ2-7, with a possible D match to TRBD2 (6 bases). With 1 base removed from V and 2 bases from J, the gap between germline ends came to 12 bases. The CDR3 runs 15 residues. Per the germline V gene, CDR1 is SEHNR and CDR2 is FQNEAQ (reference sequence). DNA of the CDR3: TGTGCCAGCAGCTTAGTCCTTAGCGGTGCCTACGAGCAGTACTTC. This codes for CASSLVLSGAYEQYF.

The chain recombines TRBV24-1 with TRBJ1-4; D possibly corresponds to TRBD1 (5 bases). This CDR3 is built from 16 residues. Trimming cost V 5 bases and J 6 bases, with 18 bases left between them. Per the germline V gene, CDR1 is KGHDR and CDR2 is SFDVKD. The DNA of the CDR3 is TGTGCCACCAGTGCCCAGCGAGGGGCGGTGGATGAAAAACTGTTTTTT. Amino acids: CATSAQRGAVDEKLFF.

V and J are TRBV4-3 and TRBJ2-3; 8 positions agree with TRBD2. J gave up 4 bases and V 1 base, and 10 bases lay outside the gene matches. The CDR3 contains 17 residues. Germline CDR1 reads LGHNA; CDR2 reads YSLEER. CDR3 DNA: TGCGCCAGCAGCCAAGGAGGTCGGGGGGGCCATGCAGATACGCAGTATTTT. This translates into CASSQGGRGGHADTQYF.

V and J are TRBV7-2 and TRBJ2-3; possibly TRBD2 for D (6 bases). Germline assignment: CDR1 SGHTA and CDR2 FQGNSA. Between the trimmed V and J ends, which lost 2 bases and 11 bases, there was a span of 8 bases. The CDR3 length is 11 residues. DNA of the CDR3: TGTGCCAGCAGCTTACGGCGGGGGCAGTATTTT. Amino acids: CASSLRRGQYF.

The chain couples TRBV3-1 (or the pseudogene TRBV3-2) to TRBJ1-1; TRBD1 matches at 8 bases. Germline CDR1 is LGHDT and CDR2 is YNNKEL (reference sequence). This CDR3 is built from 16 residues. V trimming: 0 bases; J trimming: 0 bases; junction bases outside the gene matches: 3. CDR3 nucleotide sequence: TGTGCCAGCAGCCAAGATAGGGACAGGCTGAACACTGAAGCTTTCTTT. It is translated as CASSQDRDRLNTEAFF.